The 14 T cell receptor beta chains presented below share a single source sample, sequenced in a study of blood T cell repertoires in COVID-19. Generated by immunoSEQ multiplex PCR, the TCRdb table keeps only in-frame clones and is missing some. This sample has roughly 100,000 clones, with under 85% found just once. Sequenced input: peripheral blood. Receptor source: a woman in her fifties or sixties with acute or convalescent COVID-19.

J is TRBJ2-7 and V is TRBV3-1 (or the pseudogene TRBV3-2); possibly TRBD2 for D (5 bases). Germline loops: CDR1 LGHDT, CDR2 YNNKEL (reference sequence). The V end was cut by 4 bases, the J end by 2 bases, with 12 bases between. The CDR3 is made up of 14 amino acids. The CDR3 bases are TGTGCCAGCAGCCCGTCCGGGATCCCCTACGAGCAGTACTTC. It encodes CASSPSGIPYEQYF.

The chain couples TRBV19 to TRBJ2-2; D is possibly TRBD1 (6 bases). The CDR3 covers 15 residues. Germline lookup yields CDR1 LNHDA and CDR2 SQIVND (reference sequence). Trimming shortened V by 2 bases and J by 6 bases, and 13 bases separated the two germline ends. This chain's CDR3 is CASSIQGRGAGELFF. In nucleotides, the CDR3 is TGTGCCAGTAGTATACAGGGGCGCGGAGCCGGGGAGCTGTTTTTT.

The genes are TRBV10-1 and TRBJ2-3, with 10 bases matching TRBD2. This CDR3 region has 16 residues. The V gene's germline CDR1 is WNHNN and CDR2 SYGVQD (reference sequence). The V and J ends lost 2 bases and 11 bases, in that order; junction bases with no gene match: 13. CDR3 region: CASSEMTSGWRGGQYF. DNA for the CDR3: TGCGCCAGCAGTGAGATGACTAGCGGGTGGCGCGGCGGGCAGTATTTT.

The chain recombines TRBV27 with TRBJ2-7, with 8 bases fitting TRBD2. With V trimmed by 6 bases and J by 0 bases, 7 bases remained unmatched. Germline V lookup: CDR1 MNHEY, CDR2 SMNVEV (reference sequence). This CDR3 region has 15 residues. Here the CDR3 reads CASSHGLATSYEQYF. The CDR3 DNA sequence: TGTGCCAGCAGCCATGGACTAGCCACCTCCTACGAGCAGTACTTC.

The chain couples TRBV5-1 to TRBJ2-7, with D maybe TRBD2 (5 bases). The V and J ends lost 0 bases and 0 bases respectively, with 10 bases between them. The germline V gene has CDR1 SGHRS and CDR2 YFSETQ. CDR3 length equals 15 residues. CDR3 nucleotides: TGCGCCAGCAGCTTGGATGTTAGCGACTCCTACGAGCAGTACTTC. Translated, it gives CASSLDVSDSYEQYF. Based on the CDR3 plus reference TRBV5-1 and TRBJ2-7, the full variable domain is KAGVTQTPRYLIKTRGQQVTLSCSPISGHRSVSWYQQTPGQGLQFLFEYFSETQRNKGNFPGRFSGRQFSNSRSEMNVSTLELGDSALYLCASSLDVSDSYEQYFGPGTRLTVT.

The gene calls are TRBV7-2 and TRBJ1-1, with D possibly TRBD1 on 5 matching bases. Germline CDR1 and CDR2: SGHTA and FQGNSA. The CDR3 has 13 amino acids. The V and J ends lost 5 bases and 7 bases respectively, with 14 bases between them. CDR3 nucleotides: TGTGCCAGCAGCCTGGACATGTGGGGTGAAGCTTTCTTT. It is translated as CASSLDMWGEAFF.

This sequence joins TRBV7-2 and TRBJ1-2; D is unresolved. V was shortened by 4 bases and J by 4 bases, with 10 bases between the two germline ends. Germline lookup yields CDR1 SGHTA and CDR2 FQGNSA. This CDR3 contains 13 residues. The CDR3 region is CASSSTARYGYTF. The CDR3 DNA sequence: TGTGCCAGCAGCTCTACAGCACGCTATGGCTACACCTTC.

This clone was observed a single time. The V gene is TRBV5-5, the J gene TRBJ1-2, with 10 bases lining up with TRBD1. The ends lost 9 bases at V and 7 bases at J; junction bases unmatched: 9. Germline CDR1 SGHKS, CDR2 YYEKEE (reference sequence). There are 13 residues in the CDR3. The CDR3 nucleotides read TGTGCCACCAGACAGGGGGCGCGGAGTGGCTACACCTTC. Translation: CATRQGARSGYTF.

This chain uses TRBV21-1 with TRBJ1-2; the listed D gene, TRBD1, was not tested against the DNA. TRBV21-1 is given as a pseudogene. The CDR3 covers 13 residues. The CDR3 loop is CASSRDRDYGYTF. CDR3 sequence (DNA): TGTGCCAGCAGCAGAGACAGGGACTATGGCTACACCTTC.

The V gene is TRBV5-1, the J gene TRBJ2-7; the match to TRBD2 covers 8 bases. In germline, CDR1 is SGHRS, CDR2 YFSETQ. This CDR3 comprises 15 residues. The ends lost 0 bases at V and 6 bases at J; junction bases unmatched: 8. The CDR3 is CASSLAGRGVSEQYF. The CDR3 nucleotides are TGCGCCAGCAGCTTGGCAGGGCGGGGGGTCTCCGAGCAGTACTTC.

This clone has just a few counts. J is TRBJ1-2 and V is TRBV19; 10 nucleotides match TRBD1. Germline V gene sequence: CDR1 LNHDA, CDR2 SQIVND (reference sequence). CDR3 length: 15 residues. With 6 bases clipped from V and 4 bases from J, the junction kept 8 bases outside the gene matches. Here the CDR3 reads CASRADRGLGYGYTF. CDR3 bases: TGTGCCAGTAGAGCCGACAGGGGGCTAGGCTATGGCTACACCTTC.

V is TRBV19 and J is TRBJ1-5, with D tentatively TRBD1 (6 bases). Germline V gives CDR1 LNHDA, CDR2 SQIVND (reference sequence). Trimming cost V 2 bases and J 2 bases, with 13 bases left between them. The CDR3 is made up of 16 amino acids. The CDR3 loop is CASSIIGRGGNQPQHF. CDR3 bases: TGTGCCAGTAGTATAATAGGGAGGGGGGGCAATCAGCCCCAGCATTTT.

The chain is built from TRBV6-5 and TRBJ1-1; 10 positions match TRBD1. Germline CDR1 and CDR2: MNHEY and SVGAGI. The CDR3 extends over 14 amino acids. The V segment lost 6 bases and the J segment 5 bases; nucleotides outside the gene matches: 6. CDR3 coding DNA: TGTGCCAGCAGCCAAGACAGGGGGCGTACTGAAGCTTTCTTT. This gives the protein CASSQDRGRTEAFF.

DNA of the CDR3: TGTGCCACCTGGACCACTGTAGCGGGAGGGCGAGAGCAGTACTTC. Amino acids: CATWTTVAGGREQYF. The genes are TRBV27 and TRBJ2-7; 11 bases map to TRBD2. The CDR3 loop spans 15 amino acids. Germline CDR1 and CDR2: MNHEY and SMNVEV (reference sequence). V lost 10 bases and J lost 7; bases outside the gene matches: 15.